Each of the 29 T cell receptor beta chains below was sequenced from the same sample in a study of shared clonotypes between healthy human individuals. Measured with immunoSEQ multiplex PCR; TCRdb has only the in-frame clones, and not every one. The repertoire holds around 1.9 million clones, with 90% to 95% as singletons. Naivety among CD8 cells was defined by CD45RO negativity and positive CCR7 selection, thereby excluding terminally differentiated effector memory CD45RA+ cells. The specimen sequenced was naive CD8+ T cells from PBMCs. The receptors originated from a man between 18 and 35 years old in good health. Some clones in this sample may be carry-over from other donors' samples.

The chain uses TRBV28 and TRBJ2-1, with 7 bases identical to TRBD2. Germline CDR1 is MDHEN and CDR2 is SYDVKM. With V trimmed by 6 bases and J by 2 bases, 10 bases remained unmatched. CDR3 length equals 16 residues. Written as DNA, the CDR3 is TGTGCCAGCAGCCGAGAGGCGGGAGTGGCCTACAATGAGCAGTTCTTC. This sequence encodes CASSREAGVAYNEQFF.

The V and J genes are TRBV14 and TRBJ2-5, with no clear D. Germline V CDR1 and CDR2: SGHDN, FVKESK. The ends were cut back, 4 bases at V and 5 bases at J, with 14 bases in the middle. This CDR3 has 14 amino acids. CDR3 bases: TGTGCCAGCAGCCGTTACTCGACGAGGGAGACCCAGTACTTC. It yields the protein CASSRYSTRETQYF.

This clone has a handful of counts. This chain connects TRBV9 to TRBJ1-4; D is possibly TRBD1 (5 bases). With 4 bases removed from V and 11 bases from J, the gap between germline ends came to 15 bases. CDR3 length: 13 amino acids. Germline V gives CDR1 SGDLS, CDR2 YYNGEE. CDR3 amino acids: CASSPEGPGKLFF. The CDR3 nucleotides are TGTGCCAGCAGCCCCGAGGGGCCCGGGAAACTGTTTTTT.

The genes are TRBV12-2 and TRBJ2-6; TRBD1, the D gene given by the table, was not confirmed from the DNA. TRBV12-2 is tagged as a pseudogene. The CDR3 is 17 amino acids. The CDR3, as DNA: TGTGCAAGTCGCTTAGAGGTAGGGGGCTCTGGGGCCAACGTCCTGACTTTC. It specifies CASRLEVGGSGANVLTF.

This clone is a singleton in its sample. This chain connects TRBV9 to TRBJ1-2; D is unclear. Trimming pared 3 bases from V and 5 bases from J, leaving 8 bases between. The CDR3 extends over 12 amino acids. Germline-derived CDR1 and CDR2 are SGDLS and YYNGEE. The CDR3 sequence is CASSADLYGYTF. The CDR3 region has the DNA TGTGCCAGCAGCGCCGACCTTTATGGCTACACCTTC.

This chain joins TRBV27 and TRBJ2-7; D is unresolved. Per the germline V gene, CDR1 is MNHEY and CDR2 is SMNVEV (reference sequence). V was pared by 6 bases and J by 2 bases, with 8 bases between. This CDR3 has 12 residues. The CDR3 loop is CASRGSAYEQYF. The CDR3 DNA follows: TGTGCCAGCAGGGGCTCCGCCTACGAGCAGTACTTC.

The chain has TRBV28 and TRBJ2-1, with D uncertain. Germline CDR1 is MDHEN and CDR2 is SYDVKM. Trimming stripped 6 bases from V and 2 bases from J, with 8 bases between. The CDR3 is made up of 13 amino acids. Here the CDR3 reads CASRGPAYNEQFF. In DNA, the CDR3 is TGTGCCAGCAGAGGGCCCGCCTACAATGAGCAGTTCTTC.

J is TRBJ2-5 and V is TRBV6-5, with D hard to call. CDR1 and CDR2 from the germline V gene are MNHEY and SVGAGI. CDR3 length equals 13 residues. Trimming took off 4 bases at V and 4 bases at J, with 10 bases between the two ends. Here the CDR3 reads CASSSGLAETQYF. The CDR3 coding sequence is TGTGCCAGCAGTTCAGGTCTCGCAGAGACCCAGTACTTC.

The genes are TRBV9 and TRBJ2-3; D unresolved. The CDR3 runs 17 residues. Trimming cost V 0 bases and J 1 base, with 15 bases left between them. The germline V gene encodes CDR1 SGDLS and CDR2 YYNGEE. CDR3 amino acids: CASSVALNSRGTDTQYF. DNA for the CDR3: TGTGCCAGCAGCGTAGCTCTTAATTCCCGGGGCACAGATACGCAGTATTTT.

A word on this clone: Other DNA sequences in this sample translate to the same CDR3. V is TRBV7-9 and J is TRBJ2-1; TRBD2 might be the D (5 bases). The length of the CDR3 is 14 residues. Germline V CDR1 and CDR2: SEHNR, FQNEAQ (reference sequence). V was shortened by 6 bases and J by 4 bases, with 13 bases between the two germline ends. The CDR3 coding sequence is TGTGCCAGCAGTCTCGCGAGAGGGTACAATGAGCAGTTCTTC. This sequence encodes CASSLARGYNEQFF. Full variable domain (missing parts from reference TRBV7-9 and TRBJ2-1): DTGVSQNPRHKITKRGQNVTFRCDPISEHNRLYWYRQTLGQGPEFLTYFQNEAQLEKSRLLSDRFSAERPKGSFSTLEIQRTEQGDSAMYLCASSLARGYNEQFFGPGTRLTVL.

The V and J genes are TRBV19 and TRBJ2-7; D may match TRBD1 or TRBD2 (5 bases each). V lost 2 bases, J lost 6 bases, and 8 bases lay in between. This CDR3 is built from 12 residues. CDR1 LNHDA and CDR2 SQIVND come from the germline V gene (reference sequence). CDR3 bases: TGTGCCAGTAGTATACAGGGACGCGAGCAGTACTTC. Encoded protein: CASSIQGREQYF.

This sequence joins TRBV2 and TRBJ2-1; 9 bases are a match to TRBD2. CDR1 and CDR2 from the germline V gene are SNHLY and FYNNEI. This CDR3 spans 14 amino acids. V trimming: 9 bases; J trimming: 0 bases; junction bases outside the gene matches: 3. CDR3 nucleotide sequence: TGTGCCAGAGGGACTAGCAACTCCTACAATGAGCAGTTCTTC. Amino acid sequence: CARGTSNSYNEQFF.

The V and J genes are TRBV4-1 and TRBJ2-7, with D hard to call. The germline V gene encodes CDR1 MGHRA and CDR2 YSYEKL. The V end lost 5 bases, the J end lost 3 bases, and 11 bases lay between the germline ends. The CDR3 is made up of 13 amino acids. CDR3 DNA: TGCGCCAGCAGCACATCAAGGTACTACGAGCAGTACTTC. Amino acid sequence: CASSTSRYYEQYF.

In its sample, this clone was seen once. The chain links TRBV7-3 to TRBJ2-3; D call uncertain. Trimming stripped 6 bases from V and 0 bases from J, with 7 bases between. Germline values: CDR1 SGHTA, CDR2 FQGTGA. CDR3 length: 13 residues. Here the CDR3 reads CASRPSSTDTQYF. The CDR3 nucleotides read TGTGCCAGCAGACCCTCCAGCACAGATACGCAGTATTTT.

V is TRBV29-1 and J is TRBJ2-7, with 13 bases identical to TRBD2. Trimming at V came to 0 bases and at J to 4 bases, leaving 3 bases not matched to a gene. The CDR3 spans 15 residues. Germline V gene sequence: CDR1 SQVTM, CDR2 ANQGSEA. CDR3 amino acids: CSVEDPTSGRYEQYF. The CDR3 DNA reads TGCAGCGTTGAAGATCCGACTAGCGGGAGGTACGAGCAGTACTTC.

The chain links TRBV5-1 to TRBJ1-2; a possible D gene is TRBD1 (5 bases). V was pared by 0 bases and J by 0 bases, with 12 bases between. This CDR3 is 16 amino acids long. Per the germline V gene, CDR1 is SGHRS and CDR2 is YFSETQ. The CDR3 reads CASSLDGGRTNYGYTF. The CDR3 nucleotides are TGCGCCAGCAGCTTGGATGGGGGGAGGACTAACTATGGCTACACCTTC.

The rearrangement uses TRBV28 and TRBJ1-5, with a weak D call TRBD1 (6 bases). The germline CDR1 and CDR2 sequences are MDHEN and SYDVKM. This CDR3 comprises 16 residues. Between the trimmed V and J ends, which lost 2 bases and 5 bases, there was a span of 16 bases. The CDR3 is CASSLVLRQGYQPQHF. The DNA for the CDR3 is TGTGCCAGCAGTTTAGTTTTGAGGCAGGGGTATCAGCCCCAGCATTTT.

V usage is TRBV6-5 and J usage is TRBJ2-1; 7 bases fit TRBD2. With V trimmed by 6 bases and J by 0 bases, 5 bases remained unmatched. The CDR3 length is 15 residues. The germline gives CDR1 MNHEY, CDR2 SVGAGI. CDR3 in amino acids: CASRPGGSSYNEQFF. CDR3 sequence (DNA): TGTGCCAGCAGACCCGGGGGGAGCTCCTACAATGAGCAGTTCTTC.

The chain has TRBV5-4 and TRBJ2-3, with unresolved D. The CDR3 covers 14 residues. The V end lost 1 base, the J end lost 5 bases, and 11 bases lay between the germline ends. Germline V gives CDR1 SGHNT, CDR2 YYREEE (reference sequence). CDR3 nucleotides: TGTGCCAGCAGCTTGCTCACGGGCGGAGATACGCAGTATTTT. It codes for CASSLLTGGDTQYF.

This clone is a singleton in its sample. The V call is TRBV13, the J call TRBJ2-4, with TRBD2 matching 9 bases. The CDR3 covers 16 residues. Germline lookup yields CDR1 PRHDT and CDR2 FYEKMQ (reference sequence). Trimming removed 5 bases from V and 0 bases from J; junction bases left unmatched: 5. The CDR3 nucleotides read TGTGCCAGCAGCATGACTAGCGGTCTAGCCAAAAACATTCAGTACTTC. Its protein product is CASSMTSGLAKNIQYF.

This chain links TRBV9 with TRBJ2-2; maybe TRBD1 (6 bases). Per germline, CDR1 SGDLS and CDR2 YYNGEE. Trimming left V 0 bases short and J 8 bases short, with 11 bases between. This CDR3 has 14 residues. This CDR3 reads CASSVEQGPGELFF. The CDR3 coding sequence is TGTGCCAGCAGCGTAGAACAGGGACCGGGGGAGCTGTTTTTT.

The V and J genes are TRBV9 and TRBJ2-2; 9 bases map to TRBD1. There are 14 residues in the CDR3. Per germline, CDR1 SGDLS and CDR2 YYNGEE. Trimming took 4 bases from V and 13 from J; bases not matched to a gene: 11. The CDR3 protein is CASSPGQGKGGLFF. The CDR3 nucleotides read TGTGCCAGCAGCCCGGGACAGGGAAAGGGCGGGCTGTTTTTT.

CDR3 loop: CASSSSGTSPYNEQFF. The CDR3 DNA reads as TGTGCCAGCAGCTCTAGCGGGACGTCCCCCTACAATGAGCAGTTCTTC. This sequence joins TRBV7-9 and TRBJ2-1; 9 nucleotides align to TRBD2. The CDR3 spans 16 residues. Germline V gene data show CDR1 as SEHNR and CDR2 as FQNEAQ (reference sequence). The V and J ends lost 4 bases and 2 bases, in that order; junction bases with no gene match: 6.

CDR3 sequence reads: CASSQDIIGQGPSSYEQYF. In DNA form, the CDR3 reads TGCGCCAGCAGCCAAGATATCATTGGACAGGGACCAAGCTCCTACGAGCAGTACTTC. The V and J genes are TRBV4-3 and TRBJ2-7; 8 bases line up with TRBD1. The germline V gene encodes CDR1 LGHNA and CDR2 YSLEER. CDR3 length equals 19 residues. V lost 0 bases and J lost 0; bases outside the gene matches: 13.

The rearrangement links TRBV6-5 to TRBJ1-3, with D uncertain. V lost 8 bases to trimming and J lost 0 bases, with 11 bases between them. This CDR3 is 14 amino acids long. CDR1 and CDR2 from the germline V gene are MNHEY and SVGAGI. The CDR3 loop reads CASGDRGSGNTIYF. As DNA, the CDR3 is TGTGCCAGCGGAGACCGAGGCTCTGGAAACACCATATATTTT.

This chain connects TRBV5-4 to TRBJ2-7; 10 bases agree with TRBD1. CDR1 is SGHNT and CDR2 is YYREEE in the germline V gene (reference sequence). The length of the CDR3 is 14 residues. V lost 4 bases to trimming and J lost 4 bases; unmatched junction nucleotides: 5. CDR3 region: CASSADRGRYEQYF. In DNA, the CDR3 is TGTGCCAGCAGCGCCGACAGGGGGCGGTACGAGCAGTACTTC.

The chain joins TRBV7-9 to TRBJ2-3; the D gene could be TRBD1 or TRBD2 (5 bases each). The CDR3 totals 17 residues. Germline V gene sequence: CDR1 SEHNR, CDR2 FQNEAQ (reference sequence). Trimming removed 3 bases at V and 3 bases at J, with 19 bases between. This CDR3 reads CASSFPTPGKGTDTQYF. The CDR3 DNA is TGTGCCAGCAGCTTTCCTACCCCGGGGAAGGGGACAGATACGCAGTATTTT.

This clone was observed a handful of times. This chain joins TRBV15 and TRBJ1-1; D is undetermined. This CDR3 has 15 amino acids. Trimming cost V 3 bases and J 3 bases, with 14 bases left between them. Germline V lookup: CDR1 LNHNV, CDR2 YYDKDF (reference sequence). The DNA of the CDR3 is TGTGCCACCAGCAGGGTTACGGGCGTATACACTGAAGCTTTCTTT. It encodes CATSRVTGVYTEAFF.

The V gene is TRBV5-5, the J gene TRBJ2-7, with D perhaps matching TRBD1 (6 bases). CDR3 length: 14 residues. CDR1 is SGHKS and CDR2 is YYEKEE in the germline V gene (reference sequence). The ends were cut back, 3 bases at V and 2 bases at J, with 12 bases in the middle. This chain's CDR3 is CASSSATGPYEQYF. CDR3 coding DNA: TGTGCCAGCAGCTCAGCGACAGGCCCCTACGAGCAGTACTTC.